This TCR beta chain was found in a study of T-cell memory formation after mild COVID-19. A 5'RACE reaction primed in the constant segment made cDNA libraries of TCR alpha and TCR beta, and these carried sample barcodes and UMIs. TCRdb reprocessed the 5' RACE reads with MiXCR, giving one entry per CDR3 protein. The table lists about 470,000 distinct CDR3 sequences, about 23% of them singletons. Germline V gene data show CDR1 as DFQATT and CDR2 as SNEGSKA (reference sequence). V was clipped by 6 bases and J by 5 bases, with 12 bases between them. The CDR3 is made up of 12 amino acids. A few counts support this clonotype.

V usage is TRBV20-1 and J usage is TRBJ2-3, with D perhaps TRBD2 (5 bases). Sequencing used PBMCs or a T cell subset sorted from them (not recorded which). This receptor was identified in an adult woman who had mild COVID-19 (a few samples of this study predate the infection). Cell type and time point are not known. DNA of the CDR3: TGCAGTGCCCTTGTGGCGGGAGATACGCAGTATTTT. Amino acids: CSALVAGDTQYF.